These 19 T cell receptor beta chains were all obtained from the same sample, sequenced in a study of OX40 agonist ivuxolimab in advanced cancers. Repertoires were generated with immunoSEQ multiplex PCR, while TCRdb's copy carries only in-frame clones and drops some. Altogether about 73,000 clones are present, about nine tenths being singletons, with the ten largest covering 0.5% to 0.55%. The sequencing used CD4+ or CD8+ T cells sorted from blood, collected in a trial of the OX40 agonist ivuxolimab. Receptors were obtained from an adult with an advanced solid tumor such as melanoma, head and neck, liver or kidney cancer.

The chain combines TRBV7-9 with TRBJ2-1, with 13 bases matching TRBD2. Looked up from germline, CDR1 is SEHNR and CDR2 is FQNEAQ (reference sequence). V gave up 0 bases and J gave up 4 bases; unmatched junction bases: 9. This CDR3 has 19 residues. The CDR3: CASSLAVGLAGERYNEQFF. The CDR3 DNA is TGTGCCAGCAGCTTAGCGGTCGGACTAGCGGGAGAGAGATACAATGAGCAGTTCTTC. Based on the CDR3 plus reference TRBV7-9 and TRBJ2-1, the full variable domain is DTGVSQNPRHKITKRGQNVTFRCDPISEHNRLYWYRQTLGQGPEFLTYFQNEAQLEKSRLLSDRFSAERPKGSFSTLEIQRTEQGDSAMYLCASSLAVGLAGERYNEQFFGPGTRLTVL.

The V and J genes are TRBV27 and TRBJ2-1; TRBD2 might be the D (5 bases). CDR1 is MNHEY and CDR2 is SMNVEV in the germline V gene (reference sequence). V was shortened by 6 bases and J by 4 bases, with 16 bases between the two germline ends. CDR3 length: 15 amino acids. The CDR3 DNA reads TGTGCCAGCAGGTTCGAGGGAGAGGTATACAATGAGCAGTTCTTC. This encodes CASRFEGEVYNEQFF.

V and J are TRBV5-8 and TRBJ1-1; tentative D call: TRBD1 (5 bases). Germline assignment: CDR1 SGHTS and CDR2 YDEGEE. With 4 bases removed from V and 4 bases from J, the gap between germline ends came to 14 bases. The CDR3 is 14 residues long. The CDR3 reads CASSRGRLRTEAFF. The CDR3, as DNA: TGTGCCAGCAGCAGGGGACGGCTGCGCACTGAAGCTTTCTTT.

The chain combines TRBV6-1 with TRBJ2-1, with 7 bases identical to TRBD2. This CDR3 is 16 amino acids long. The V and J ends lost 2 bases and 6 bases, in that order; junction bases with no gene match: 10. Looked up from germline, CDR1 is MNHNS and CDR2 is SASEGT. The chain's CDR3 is CASSEPLAGVINEQFF. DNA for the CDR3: TGTGCCAGCAGTGAACCATTAGCGGGCGTGATCAATGAGCAGTTCTTC.

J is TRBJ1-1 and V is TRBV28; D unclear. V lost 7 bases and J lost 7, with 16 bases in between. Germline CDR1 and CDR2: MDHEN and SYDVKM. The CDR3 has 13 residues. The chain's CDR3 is CASISTGWHEAFF. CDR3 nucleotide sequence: TGTGCCAGCATCTCAACTGGGTGGCATGAAGCTTTCTTT.

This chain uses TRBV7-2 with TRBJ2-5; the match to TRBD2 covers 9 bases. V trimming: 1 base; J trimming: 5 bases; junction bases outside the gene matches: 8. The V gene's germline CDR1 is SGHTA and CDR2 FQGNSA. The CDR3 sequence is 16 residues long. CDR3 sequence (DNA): TGTGCCAGCAGCTTAGTTAGCGGGAGTTTCCAGGAGACCCAGTACTTC. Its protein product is CASSLVSGSFQETQYF.

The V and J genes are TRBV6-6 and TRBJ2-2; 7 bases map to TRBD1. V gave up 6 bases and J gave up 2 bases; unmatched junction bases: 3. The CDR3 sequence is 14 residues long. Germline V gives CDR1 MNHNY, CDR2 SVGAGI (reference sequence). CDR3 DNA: TGTGCCAGCAGCAGACAGGGTAACACCGGGGAGCTGTTTTTT. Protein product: CASSRQGNTGELFF.

CDR3 in DNA: TGTGCCACCAACCGGTGGTTCTGTGAGACCCAGTACTTC. It translates to CATNRWFCETQYF. The chain uses TRBV19 and TRBJ2-5; D is ambiguous. Germline CDR1 is LNHDA and CDR2 is SQIVND (reference sequence). With 10 bases removed from V and 5 bases from J, the gap between germline ends came to 17 bases. The CDR3 is 13 amino acids. Full variable domain (missing parts from reference TRBV19 and TRBJ2-5): DGGITQSPKYLFRKEGQNVTLSCEQNLNHDAMYWYRQDPGQGLRLIYYSQIVNDFQKGDIAEGYSVSREKKESFPLTVTSAQKNPTAFYLCATNRWFCETQYFGPGTRLLVL.

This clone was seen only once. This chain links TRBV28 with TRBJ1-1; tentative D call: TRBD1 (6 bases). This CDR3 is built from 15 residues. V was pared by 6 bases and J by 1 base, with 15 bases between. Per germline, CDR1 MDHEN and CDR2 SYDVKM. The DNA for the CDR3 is TGTGCCAGCAGACCATACTCGGACAGGAACACTGAAGCTTTCTTT. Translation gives CASRPYSDRNTEAFF.

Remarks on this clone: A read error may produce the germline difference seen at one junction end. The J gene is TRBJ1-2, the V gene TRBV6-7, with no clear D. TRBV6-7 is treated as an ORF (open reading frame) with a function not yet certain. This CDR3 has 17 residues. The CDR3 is CASTYKFRPRRSYGYTF. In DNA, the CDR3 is TGTGCCAGCACTTACAAATTCAGGCCCCGCCGTTCCTATGGCTACACCTTC.

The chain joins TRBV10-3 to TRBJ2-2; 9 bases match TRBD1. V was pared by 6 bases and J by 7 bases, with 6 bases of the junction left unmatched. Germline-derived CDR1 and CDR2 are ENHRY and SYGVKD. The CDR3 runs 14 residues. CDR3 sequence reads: CAIRGQGLVGELFF. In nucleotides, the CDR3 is TGTGCCATCAGGGGACAGGGTCTAGTCGGGGAGCTGTTTTTT.

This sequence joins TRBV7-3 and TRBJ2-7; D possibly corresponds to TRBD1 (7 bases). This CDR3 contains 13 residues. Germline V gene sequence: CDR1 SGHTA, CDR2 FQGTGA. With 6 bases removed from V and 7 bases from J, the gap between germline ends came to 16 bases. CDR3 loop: CASSFTGAGEQYF. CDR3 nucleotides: TGTGCCAGCAGTTTTACAGGGGCGGGGGAGCAGTACTTC.

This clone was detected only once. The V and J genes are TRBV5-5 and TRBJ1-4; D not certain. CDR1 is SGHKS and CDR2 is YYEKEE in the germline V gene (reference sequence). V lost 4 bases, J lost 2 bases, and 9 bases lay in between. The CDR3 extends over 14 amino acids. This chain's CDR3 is CASSRTGTNEKLFF. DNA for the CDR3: TGTGCCAGCAGCAGGACGGGTACTAATGAAAAACTGTTTTTT. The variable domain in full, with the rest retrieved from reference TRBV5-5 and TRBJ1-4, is DAGVTQSPTHLIKTRGQQVTLRCSPISGHKSVSWYQQVLGQGPQFIFQYYEKEERGRGNFPDRFSARQFPNYSSELNVNALLLGDSALYLCASSRTGTNEKLFFGSGTQLSVL.

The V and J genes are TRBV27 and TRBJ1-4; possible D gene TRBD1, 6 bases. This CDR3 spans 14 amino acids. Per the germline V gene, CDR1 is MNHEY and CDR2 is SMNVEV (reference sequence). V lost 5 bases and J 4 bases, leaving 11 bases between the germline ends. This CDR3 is CASSRQAHNEKLFF. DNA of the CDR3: TGTGCCAGCAGTCGACAGGCACATAATGAAAAACTGTTTTTT.

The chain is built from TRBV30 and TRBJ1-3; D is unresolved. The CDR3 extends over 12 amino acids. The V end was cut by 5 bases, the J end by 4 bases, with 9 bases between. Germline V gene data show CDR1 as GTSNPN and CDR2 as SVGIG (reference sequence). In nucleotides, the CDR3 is TGTGCCTGGGAGCAACGGGGAAACACCATATATTTT. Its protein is CAWEQRGNTIYF.

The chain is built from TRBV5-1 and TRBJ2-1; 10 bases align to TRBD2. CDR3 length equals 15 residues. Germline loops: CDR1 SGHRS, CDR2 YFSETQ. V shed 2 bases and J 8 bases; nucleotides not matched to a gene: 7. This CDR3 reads CASSFSGLALDEQFF. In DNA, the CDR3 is TGCGCCAGCAGCTTCTCGGGACTAGCGCTCGATGAGCAGTTCTTC.

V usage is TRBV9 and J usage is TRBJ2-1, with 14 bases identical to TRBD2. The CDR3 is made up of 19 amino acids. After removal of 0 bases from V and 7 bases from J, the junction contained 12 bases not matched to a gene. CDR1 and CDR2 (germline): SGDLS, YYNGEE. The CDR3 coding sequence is TGTGCCAGCAGCGTAGCTGCAGGGGGACTAGCGGGAGCCTTGAATGAGCAGTTCTTC. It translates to CASSVAAGGLAGALNEQFF.

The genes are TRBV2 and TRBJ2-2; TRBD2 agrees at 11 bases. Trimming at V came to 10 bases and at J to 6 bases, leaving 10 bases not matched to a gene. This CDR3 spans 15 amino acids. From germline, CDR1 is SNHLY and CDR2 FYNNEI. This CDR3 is CATGQLAGVPGELFF. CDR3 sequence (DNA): TGTGCCACCGGCCAACTAGCGGGAGTCCCCGGGGAGCTGTTTTTT. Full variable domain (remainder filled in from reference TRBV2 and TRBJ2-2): EPEVTQTPSHQVTQMGQEVILRCVPISNHLYFYWYRQILGQKVEFLVSFYNNEISEKSEIFDDQFSVERPDGSNFTLKIRSTKLEDSAMYFCATGQLAGVPGELFFGEGSRLTVL.

The CDR3 DNA is TGCAGCGTAGCGCCAGGTGGTAACTATGGCTACACCTTC. Its translation: CSVAPGGNYGYTF. The gene calls are TRBV29-1 and TRBJ1-2; D unresolved. This CDR3 spans 13 amino acids. The germline CDR1 and CDR2 sequences are SQVTM and ANQGSEA. V was shortened by 6 bases and J by 1 base, with 12 bases between the two germline ends.